A single count supports the clone carrying this TCR beta chain. The antigen is unknown. The sample is drawn from a study of T cell responses to AZD1222 COVID-19 vaccine. Overall study context: Second-dose schedules of about 4 or about 12 weeks were combined.

Repertoires were generated with immunoSEQ multiplex PCR, while TCRdb's copy carries only in-frame clones and drops some. The repertoire consists of over 100,000 clones, with around nine tenths occurring once and the leading ten covering less than 9%. This CDR3 has 14 residues. Germline CDR1 is SGDLS and CDR2 is YYNGEE. V lost 3 bases and J 1 base, leaving 10 bases between the germline ends. Study-wide findings and caveats: Dominant CD4 TCR responses targeted spike regions 160-218 and 743-854. Sampling that yielded the repertoires occurred only after the peak T cell response.

The TCR originated in an adult in good health. Sequenced here: peripheral blood, sampled on day 0 of AZD1222 vaccination. This sequence joins TRBV9 and TRBJ1-1; D remains unclear. Here the CDR3 DNA reads TGTGCCAGCAGCGCCAGACCTGGGAACACTGAAGCTTTCTTT. It translates to CASSARPGNTEAFF.